This T cell receptor beta chain was documented in a study of resident and recirculating memory T cells in vitiligo. Study details: Epidermis came from shave biopsies of lesional and nonlesional sites, plus PBMCs.

As for this clone: Its antigen is unidentified.

J gave up 7 bases and V 6 bases, and 6 bases lay outside the gene matches. CDR3 length: 13 residues. Germline V lookup: CDR1 MNHEY, CDR2 SVGAGI. Stability required unchanged lesions during the previous 6 months. Patients had received no treatment within the previous three months. Findings of the study overall: No unique dominant TCR clone was found in vitiligo lesions.

The data were produced by immunoSEQ multiplex PCR, yet TCRdb's version contains in-frame clones alone and is incomplete. The data show tens of thousands of clones, about 92% seen once. The chain employs TRBV6-5 and TRBJ2-3, with 8 bases lining up with TRBD2. Sequencing was performed on blood. The TCR was taken from a male donor with vitiligo. The DNA for the CDR3 is TGTGCCAGCAGCCGAGGTAGCGGGAATACGCAGTATTTT. It encodes CASSRGSGNTQYF.